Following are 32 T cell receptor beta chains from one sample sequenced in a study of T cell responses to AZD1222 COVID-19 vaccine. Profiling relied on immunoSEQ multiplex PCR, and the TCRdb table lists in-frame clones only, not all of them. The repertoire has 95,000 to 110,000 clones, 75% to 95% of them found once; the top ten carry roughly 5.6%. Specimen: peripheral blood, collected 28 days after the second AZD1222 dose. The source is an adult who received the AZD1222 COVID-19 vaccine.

The CDR3 region has the DNA TGTGCCAGCAGTTTCGGGGCAGGGGCGAATCAGCCCCAGCATTTT. It codes for CASSFGAGANQPQHF. The chain is built from TRBV28 and TRBJ1-5; the D gene is possibly TRBD1 (6 bases). Germline V gene lookup returns CDR1 MDHEN and CDR2 SYDVKM. V was clipped by 3 bases and J by 4 bases, with 13 bases between them. The CDR3 length is 15 residues.

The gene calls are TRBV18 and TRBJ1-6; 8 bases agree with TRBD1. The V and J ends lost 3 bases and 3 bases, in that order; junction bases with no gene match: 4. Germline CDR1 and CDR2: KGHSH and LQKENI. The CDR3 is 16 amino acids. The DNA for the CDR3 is TGTGCCAGCTCACCCCAGGGGGCCGGCTATAATTCACCCCTCCACTTT. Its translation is CASSPQGAGYNSPLHF.

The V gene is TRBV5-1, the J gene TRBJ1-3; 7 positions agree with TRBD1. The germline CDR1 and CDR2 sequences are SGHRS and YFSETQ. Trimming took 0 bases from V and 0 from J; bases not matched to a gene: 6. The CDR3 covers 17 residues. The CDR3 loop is CASSLGGQINSGNTIYF. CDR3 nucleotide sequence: TGCGCCAGCAGCTTGGGGGGACAGATCAACTCTGGAAACACCATATATTTT. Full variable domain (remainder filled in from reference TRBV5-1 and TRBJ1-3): KAGVTQTPRYLIKTRGQQVTLSCSPISGHRSVSWYQQTPGQGLQFLFEYFSETQRNKGNFPGRFSGRQFSNSRSEMNVSTLELGDSALYLCASSLGGQINSGNTIYFGEGSWLTVV.

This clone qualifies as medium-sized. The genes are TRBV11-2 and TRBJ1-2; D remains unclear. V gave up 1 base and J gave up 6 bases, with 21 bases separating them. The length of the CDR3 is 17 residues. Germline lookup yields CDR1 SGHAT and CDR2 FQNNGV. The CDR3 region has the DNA TGTGCCAGCAGCTTAGCCCCGGGAGGTCACGAAAAGGATGGCTACACCTTC. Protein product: CASSLAPGGHEKDGYTF.

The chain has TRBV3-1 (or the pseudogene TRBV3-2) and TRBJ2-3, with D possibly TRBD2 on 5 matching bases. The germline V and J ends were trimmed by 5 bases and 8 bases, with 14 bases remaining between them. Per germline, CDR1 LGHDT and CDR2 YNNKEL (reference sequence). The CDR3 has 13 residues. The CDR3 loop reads CASSDHLASTQYF. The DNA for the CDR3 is TGTGCCAGCAGCGACCATCTAGCAAGTACGCAGTATTTT.

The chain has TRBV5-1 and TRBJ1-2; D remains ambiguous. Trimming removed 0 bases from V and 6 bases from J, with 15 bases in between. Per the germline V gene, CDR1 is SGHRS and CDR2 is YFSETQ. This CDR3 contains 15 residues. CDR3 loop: CASSLEIGVGHGYTF. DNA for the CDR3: TGCGCCAGCAGCTTGGAGATTGGGGTTGGCCATGGCTACACCTTC.

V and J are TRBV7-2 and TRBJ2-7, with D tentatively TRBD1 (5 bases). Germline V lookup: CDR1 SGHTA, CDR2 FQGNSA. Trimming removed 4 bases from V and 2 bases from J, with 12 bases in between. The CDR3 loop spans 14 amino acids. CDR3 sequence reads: CASSSTTEPYEQYF. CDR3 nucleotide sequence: TGTGCCAGCAGCTCAACGACAGAGCCCTACGAGCAGTACTTC.

The CDR3 coding sequence is TGTGCCAGCAGCCCCCATAGCGGGGGCAGGGAGACCCAGTACTTC. Translated, it gives CASSPHSGGRETQYF. The chain couples TRBV11-2 to TRBJ2-5, with 9 positions matching TRBD2. The CDR3 is made up of 15 amino acids. Germline-derived CDR1 and CDR2 are SGHAT and FQNNGV. The ends lost 5 bases at V and 5 bases at J; junction bases unmatched: 9.

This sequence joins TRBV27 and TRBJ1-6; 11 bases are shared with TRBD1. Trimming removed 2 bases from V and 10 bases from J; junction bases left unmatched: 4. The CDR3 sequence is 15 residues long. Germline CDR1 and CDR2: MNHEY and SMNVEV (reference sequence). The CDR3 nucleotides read TGTGCCAGCAGTTTAACCGGGACAGGGGGATCACCCCTCCACTTT. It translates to CASSLTGTGGSPLHF.

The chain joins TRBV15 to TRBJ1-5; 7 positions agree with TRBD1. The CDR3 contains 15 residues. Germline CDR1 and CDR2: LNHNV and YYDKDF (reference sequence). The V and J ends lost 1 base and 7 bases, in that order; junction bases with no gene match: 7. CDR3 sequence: CATSRAGGLEQPQHF. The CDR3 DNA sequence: TGTGCCACCAGCAGAGCAGGGGGGTTAGAGCAGCCCCAGCATTTT.

CDR3 protein: CASSEETVGDRGYEQYF. In DNA form, the CDR3 reads TGTGCCAGCAGCGAGGAAACCGTTGGGGACAGGGGTTACGAGCAGTACTTC. The chain couples TRBV2 to TRBJ2-7, with TRBD1 matching 10 bases. Germline CDR1 reads SNHLY; CDR2 reads FYNNEI. The ends lost 6 bases at V and 4 bases at J; junction bases unmatched: 15. The CDR3 is 17 amino acids.

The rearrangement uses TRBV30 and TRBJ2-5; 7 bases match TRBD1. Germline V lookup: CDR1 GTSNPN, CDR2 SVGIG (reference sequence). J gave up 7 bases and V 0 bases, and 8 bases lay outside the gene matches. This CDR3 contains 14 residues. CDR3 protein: CAWSVRGGAGTQYF. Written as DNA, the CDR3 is TGTGCCTGGAGTGTACGAGGGGGCGCGGGGACCCAGTACTTC.

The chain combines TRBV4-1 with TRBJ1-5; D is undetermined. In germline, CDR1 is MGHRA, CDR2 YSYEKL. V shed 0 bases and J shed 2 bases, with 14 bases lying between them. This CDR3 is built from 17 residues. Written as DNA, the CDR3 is TGCGCCAGCAGCCAAGATTGGCCAGGTAGGCGCAATCAGCCCCAGCATTTT. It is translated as CASSQDWPGRRNQPQHF.

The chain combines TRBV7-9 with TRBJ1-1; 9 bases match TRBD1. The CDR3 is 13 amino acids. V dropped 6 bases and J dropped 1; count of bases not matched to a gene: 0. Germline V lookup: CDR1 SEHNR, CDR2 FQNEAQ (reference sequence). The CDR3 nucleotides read TGTGCCAGCAGGACAGGGGGGAACACTGAAGCTTTCTTT. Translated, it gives CASRTGGNTEAFF.

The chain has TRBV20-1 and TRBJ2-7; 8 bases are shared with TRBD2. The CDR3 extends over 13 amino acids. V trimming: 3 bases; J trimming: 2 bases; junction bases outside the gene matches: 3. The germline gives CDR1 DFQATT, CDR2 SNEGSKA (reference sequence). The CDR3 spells CSASSGVTYEQYF. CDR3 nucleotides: TGCAGTGCTAGTAGCGGGGTTACCTACGAGCAGTACTTC.

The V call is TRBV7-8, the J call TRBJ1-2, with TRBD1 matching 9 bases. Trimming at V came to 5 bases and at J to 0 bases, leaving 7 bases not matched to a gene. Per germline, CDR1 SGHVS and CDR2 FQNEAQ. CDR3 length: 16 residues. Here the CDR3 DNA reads TGTGCCAGCAGCCGGAGGGGACAGGGTACTAACTATGGCTACACCTTC. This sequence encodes CASSRRGQGTNYGYTF.

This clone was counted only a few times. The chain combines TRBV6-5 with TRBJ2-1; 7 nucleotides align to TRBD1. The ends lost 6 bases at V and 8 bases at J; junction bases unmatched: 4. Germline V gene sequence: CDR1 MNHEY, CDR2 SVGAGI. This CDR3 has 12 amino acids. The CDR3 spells CASRRQGDEQFF. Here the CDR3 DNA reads TGTGCCAGCAGGAGACAGGGTGATGAGCAGTTCTTC.

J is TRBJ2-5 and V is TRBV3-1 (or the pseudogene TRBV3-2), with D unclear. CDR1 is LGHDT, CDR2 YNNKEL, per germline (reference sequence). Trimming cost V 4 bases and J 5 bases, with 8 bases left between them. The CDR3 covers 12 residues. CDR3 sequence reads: CASSRLSETQYF. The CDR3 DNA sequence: TGTGCCAGCAGCCGCTTGAGCGAGACCCAGTACTTC.

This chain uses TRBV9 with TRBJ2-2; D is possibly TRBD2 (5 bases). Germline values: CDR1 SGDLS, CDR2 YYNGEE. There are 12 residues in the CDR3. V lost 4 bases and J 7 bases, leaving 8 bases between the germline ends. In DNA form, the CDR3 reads TGTGCCAGCAGCCCGGGAAGCGGGGAGCTGTTTTTT. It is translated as CASSPGSGELFF.

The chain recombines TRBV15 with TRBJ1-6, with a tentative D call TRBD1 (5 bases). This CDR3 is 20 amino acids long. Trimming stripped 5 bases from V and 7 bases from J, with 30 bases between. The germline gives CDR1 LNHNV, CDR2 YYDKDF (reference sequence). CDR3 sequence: CATSPVTPIIREEKNSPLHF. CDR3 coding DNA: TGTGCCACCAGCCCGGTTACACCAATCATCAGGGAGGAAAAGAATTCACCCCTCCACTTT.

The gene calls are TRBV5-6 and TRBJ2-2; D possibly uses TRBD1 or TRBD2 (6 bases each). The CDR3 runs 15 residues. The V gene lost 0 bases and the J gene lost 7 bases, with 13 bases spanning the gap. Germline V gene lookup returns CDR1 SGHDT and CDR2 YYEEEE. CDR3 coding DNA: TGTGCCAGCAGCTTGGCGGCAGGGGAGGACGGGGAGCTGTTTTTT. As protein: CASSLAAGEDGELFF.

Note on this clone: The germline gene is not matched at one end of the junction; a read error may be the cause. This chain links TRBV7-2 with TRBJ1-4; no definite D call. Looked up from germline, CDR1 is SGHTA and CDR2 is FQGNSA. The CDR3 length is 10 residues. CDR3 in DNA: TGCTTGAGACGGTGCCTCAAGGAGGTTTTT. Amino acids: CLRRCLKEVF. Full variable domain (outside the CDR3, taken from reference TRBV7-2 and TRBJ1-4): GAGVSQSPSNKVTEKGKDVELRCDPISGHTALYWYRQSLGQGLEFLIYFQGNSAPDKSGLPSDRFSAERTGGSVSTLTIQRTQQEDSAVYLCLRRCLKEVFGSGTQLSVL.

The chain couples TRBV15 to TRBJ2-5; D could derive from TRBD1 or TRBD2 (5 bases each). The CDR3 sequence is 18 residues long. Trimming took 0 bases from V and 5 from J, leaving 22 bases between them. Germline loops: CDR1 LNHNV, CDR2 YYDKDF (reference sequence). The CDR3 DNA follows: TGTGCCACCAGCAGAGATGAGGGTGCAGGGCCCGCGGCGGAGACCCAGTACTTC. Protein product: CATSRDEGAGPAAETQYF. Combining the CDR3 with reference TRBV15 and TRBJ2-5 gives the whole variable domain DAMVIQNPRYQVTQFGKPVTLSCSQTLNHNVMYWYQQKSSQAPKLLFHYYDKDFNNEADTPDNFQSRRPNTSFCFLDIRSPGLGDTAMYLCATSRDEGAGPAAETQYFGPGTRLLVL.

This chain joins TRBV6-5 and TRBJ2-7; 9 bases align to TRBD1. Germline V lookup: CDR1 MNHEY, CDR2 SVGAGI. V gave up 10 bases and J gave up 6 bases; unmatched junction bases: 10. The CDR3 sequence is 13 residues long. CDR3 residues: CATSGQGRSEQYF. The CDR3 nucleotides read TGTGCCACATCGGGACAGGGTCGATCCGAGCAGTACTTC.

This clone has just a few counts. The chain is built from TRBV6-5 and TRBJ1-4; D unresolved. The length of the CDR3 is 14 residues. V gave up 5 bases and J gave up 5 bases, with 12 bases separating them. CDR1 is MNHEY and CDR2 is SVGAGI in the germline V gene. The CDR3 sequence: CASSRYGGNEKLFF. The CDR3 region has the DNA TGTGCCAGCAGTCGCTACGGCGGGAATGAAAAACTGTTTTTT.

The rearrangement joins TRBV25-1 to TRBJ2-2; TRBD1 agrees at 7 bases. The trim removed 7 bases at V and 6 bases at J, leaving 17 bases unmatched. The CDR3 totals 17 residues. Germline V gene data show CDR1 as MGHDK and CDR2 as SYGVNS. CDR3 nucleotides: TGTGCCAGCACTCTTGGTCGGGACAGACCCTTTCCCGGGGAGCTGTTTTTT. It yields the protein CASTLGRDRPFPGELFF.

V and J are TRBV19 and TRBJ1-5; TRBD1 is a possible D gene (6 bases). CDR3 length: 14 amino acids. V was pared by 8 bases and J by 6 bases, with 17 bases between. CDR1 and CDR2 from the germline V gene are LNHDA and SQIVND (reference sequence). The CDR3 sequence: CASSTSGATQPQHF. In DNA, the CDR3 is TGTGCCAGTTCCACCTCAGGGGCGACTCAGCCCCAGCATTTT.

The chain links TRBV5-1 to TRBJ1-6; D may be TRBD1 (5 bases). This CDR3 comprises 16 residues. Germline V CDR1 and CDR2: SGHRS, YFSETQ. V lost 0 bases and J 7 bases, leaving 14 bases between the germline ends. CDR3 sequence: CASSLASLGTNSPLHF. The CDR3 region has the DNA TGCGCCAGCAGCTTGGCCAGTTTAGGGACCAATTCACCCCTCCACTTT.

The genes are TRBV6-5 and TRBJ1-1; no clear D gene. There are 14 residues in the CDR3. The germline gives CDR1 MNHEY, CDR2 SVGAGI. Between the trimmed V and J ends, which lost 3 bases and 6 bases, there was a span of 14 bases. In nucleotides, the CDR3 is TGTGCCAGCAGTTATGGGCAAACACGCCCTGAAGCTTTCTTT. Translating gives CASSYGQTRPEAFF.

The CDR3 reads CASSLEAADTGELFF. The CDR3 coding sequence is TGCGCCAGCAGCTTAGAGGCCGCGGACACCGGGGAGCTGTTTTTT. The chain joins TRBV5-1 to TRBJ2-2, with no clear D. The V gene lost 2 bases and the J gene lost 3 bases, with 11 bases spanning the gap. The CDR3 runs to 15 residues. Germline V gives CDR1 SGHRS, CDR2 YFSETQ.

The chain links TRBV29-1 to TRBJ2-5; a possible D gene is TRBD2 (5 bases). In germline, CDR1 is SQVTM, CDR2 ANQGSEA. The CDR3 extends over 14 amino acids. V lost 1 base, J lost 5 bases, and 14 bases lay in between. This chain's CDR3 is CSVEVSGVGETQYF. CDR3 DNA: TGCAGCGTTGAAGTTTCCGGGGTTGGGGAGACCCAGTACTTC. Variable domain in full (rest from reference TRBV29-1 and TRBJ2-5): SAVISQKPSRDICQRGTSLTIQCQVDSQVTMMFWYRQQPGQSLTLIATANQGSEATYESGFVIDKFPISRPNLTFSTLTVSNMSPEDSSIYLCSVEVSGVGETQYFGPGTRLLVL.

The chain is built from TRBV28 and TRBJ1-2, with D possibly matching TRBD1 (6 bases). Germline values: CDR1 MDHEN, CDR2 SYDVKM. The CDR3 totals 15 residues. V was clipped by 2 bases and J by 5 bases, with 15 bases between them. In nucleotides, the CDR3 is TGTGCCAGCAGTTTAAACCGACAGGACCGATATGGCTACACCTTC. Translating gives CASSLNRQDRYGYTF.